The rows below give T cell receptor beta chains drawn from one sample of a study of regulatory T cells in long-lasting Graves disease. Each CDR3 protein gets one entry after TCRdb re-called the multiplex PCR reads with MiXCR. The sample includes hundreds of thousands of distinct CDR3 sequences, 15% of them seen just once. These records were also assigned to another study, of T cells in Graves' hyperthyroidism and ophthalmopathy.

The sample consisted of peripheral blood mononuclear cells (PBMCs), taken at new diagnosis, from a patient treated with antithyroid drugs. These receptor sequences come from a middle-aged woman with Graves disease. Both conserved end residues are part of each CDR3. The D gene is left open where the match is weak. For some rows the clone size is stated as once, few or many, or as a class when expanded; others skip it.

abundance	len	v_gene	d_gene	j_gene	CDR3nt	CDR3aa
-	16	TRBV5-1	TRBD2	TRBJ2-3	TGCGCCAGCAGCCCCGGGTCGGCGGGAGGGAAGAATACGCAGTGTTTT	CASSPGSAGGKNTQCF
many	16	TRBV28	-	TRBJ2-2	TGTGCCAGCAGTTCCCTGACAGGACTTATCACCGGGGAGCTGTTTTTT	CASSSLTGLITGELFF
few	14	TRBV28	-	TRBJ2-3	TGTGCCAGCAGTTTACCGGGCGACACAGATACGCAGTATTTT	CASSLPGDTDTQYF
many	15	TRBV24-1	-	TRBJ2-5	TGTGCCACCAGTGATTACCGGGAGCTGGGAGAGACCCAGTACTTC	CATSDYRELGETQYF
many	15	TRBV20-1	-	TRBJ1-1	TGCAGTGCTTCAACCGGGACAAACATGAACACTGAAGCTTTCTTT	CSASTGTNMNTEAFF
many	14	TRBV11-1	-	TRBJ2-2	TGTGCCAGCAGCTCGCGGGGGCAGACCGGGGAGCTGTTTTTT	CASSSRGQTGELFF
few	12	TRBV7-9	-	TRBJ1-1	TGTGCCAGCAGCTTACCGACTCTCGAAGCTTTCTTT	CASSLPTLEAFF
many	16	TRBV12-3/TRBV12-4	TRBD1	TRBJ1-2	TGTGCCAGCAGTTCCGGGACAGGGGTGAGCGGGGGCGGCTACACCTTC	CASSSGTGVSGGGYTF
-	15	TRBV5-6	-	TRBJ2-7	TGTGCCAGCAGCTCCGGGCCGACTGCTAGCTACGAGCAGTACTTC	CASSSGPTASYEQYF
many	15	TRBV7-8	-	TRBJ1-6	TGTGCCAGCAGCTTAACAGGGAGGGGTAATTCACCCCTCCACTTT	CASSLTGRGNSPLHF
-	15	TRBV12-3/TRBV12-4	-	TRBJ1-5	TGTGCCAGCAGTTTAACAGGGCATGGCAATCAGCCCCAGCATTTT	CASSLTGHGNQPQHF
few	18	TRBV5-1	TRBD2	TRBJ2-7	TGCGCCAGCAGCTTGGGGACTAGCGGGGGTGAGATAACCTACGAGCAGTACTTC	CASSLGTSGGEITYEQYF
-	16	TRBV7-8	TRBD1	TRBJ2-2	TGTGCCAGCAGCCCAGGACAGGGGGCGCAGGCCGGGGAGCTGTTTTTT	CASSPGQGAQAGELFF
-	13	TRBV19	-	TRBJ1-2	TGTGCCAGTAGTATAGGAACGGCCTGGAGCTACACCTTC	CASSIGTAWSYTF
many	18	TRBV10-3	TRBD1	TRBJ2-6	TGTGCCATCAGTCGGGCCGGGACAGGGGGCGCCGGGGCCAACGTCCTGACTTTC	CAISRAGTGGAGANVLTF
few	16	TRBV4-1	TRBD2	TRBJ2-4	TGCGCCAGCAGCCAAGTTTTAGCGGGAGGGCCGAACATTCAGTACTTC	CASSQVLAGGPNIQYF
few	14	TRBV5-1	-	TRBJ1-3	TGCGCCAGCAGCCATGACACCTCGGGAAGCACCATATATTTT	CASSHDTSGSTIYF
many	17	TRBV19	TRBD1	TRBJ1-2	TGTGCCAGTAGTAGAGCGACCGGGACAGGGCGAAACTATGGCTACACCTTC	CASSRATGTGRNYGYTF
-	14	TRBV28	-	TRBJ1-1	TGTGCCAGCAGTTTGGCCGAAGCGAACACTGAAGCTTTCTTT	CASSLAEANTEAFF
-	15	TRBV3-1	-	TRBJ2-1	TGTGCCAGCAGCTTTCTACGGGATTCCTACAATGAGCAGTTCTTC	CASSFLRDSYNEQFF
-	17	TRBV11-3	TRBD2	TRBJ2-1	TGTGCCAGCAGCTTAGATCAGGGGACTAGCGGCTACAATGAGCAGTTCTTC	CASSLDQGTSGYNEQFF
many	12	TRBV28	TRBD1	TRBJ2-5	TGTGCCATCATCAGGGGGCCAGAGACCCAGTACTTC	CAIIRGPETQYF
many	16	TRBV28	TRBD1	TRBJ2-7	TGTGCCAGCAGCTTAGCCCGGGACAGTGACTCCTACGAGCAGTACTTC	CASSLARDSDSYEQYF
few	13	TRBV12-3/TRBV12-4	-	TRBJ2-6	TGTGCCAGCAGATACTCTGGGGCCAACGTCCTGACTTTC	CASRYSGANVLTF
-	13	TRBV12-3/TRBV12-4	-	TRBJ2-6	TGTGCCAGCAATAGAGCCGGGGCCAACGTCCTGACTTTC	CASNRAGANVLTF
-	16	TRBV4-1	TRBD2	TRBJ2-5	TGCGCCAGCAGCCAAGGAGGCACGGGGGGTTGGGAGACCCAGTACTTC	CASSQGGTGGWETQYF
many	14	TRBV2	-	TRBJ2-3	TGTGCCAGCAGTGAGGGGCTTAACACAGATACGCAGTATTTT	CASSEGLNTDTQYF
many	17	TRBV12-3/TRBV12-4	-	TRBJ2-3	TGTGCCAGCAGTTTAGAGCGGTGGCAGGCCATCACAGATACGCAGTATTTT	CASSLERWQAITDTQYF
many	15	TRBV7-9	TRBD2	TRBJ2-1	TGTGCCAGCAGCTTACTGGCTAGCGGGAACAATGAGCAGTTCTTC	CASSLLASGNNEQFF